This paragraph covers one T cell receptor beta chain sequence. Its antigen remains unknown. This entry belongs to a study of T cells in localized non-small cell lung cancer. Measured with immunoSEQ multiplex PCR; TCRdb has only the in-frame clones, and not every one. The sample carries about 24,000 clones, about nine tenths recorded once. Study-level points and caveats: Of the top 100 tumor clones, median roughly 60 were in adjacent lung, 25 to 35 among its top 100. It was uninvolved adjacent lung that showed the highest T cell clonality, exceeding tumor. With higher T cell density in blood came longer overall survival.

This clonotype was sampled from a man aged 40 to 70 with stage I squamous cell lung carcinoma. The source was peripheral blood, collected before any cancer treatment.

The CDR3 DNA reads as TGTGCCAGCAGCCAAGGACTCCGAGGGGCCTATAATTCACCCCTCCACTTT. This translates into CASSQGLRGAYNSPLHF. This sequence joins TRBV14 and TRBJ1-6, with a weak D call TRBD1 (5 bases). This CDR3 comprises 17 residues. V was trimmed by 1 base and J by 2 bases, leaving 12 bases between them. Germline V gene lookup returns CDR1 SGHDN and CDR2 FVKESK.